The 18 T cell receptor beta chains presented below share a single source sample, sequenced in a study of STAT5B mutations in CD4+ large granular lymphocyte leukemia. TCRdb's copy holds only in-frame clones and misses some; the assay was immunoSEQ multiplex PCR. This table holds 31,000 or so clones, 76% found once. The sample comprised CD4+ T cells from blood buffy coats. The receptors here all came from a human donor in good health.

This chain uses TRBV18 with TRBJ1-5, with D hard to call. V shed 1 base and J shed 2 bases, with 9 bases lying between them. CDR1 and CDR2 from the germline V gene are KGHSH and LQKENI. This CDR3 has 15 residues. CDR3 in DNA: TGTGCCAGCTCACCACGTGAGGGAGGCAATCAGCCCCAGCATTTT. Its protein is CASSPREGGNQPQHF.

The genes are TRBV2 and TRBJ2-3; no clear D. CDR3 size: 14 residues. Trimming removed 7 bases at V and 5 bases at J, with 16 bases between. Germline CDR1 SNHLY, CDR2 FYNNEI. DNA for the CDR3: TGTGCCAGCAAGGGTCCGGGCCTGGGAGATACGCAGTATTTT. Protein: CASKGPGLGDTQYF.

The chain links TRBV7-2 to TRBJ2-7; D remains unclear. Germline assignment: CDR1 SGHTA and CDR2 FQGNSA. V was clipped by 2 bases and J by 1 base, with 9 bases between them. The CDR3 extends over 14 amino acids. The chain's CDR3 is CASSLRSRSYEQYF. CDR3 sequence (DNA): TGTGCCAGCAGCTTAAGAAGTCGTTCCTACGAGCAGTACTTC.

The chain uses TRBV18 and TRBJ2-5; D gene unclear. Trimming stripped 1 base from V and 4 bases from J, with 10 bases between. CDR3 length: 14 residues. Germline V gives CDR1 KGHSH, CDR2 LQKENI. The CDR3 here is CASSPQGWGETQYF. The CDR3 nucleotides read TGTGCCAGCTCACCACAGGGCTGGGGAGAGACCCAGTACTTC.

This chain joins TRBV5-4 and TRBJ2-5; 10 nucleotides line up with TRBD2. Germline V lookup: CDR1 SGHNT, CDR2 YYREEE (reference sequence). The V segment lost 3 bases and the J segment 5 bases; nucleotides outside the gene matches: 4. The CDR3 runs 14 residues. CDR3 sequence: CASSSTSGFETQYF. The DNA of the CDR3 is TGTGCCAGCAGCTCGACTAGCGGGTTTGAGACCCAGTACTTC.

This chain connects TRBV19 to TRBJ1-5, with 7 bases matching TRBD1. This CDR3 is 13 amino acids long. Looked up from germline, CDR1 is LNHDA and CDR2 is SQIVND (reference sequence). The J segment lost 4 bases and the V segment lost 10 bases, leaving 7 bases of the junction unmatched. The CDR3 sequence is CATLQGMNQPQHF. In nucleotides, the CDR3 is TGTGCCACCCTACAGGGGATGAATCAGCCCCAGCATTTT.

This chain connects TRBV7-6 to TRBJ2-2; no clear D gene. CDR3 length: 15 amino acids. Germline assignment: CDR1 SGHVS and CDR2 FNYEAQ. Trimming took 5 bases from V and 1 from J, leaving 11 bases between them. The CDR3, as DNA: TGTGCCAGCAGCCTCCCGGTCCAGAACACCGGGGAGCTGTTTTTT. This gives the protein CASSLPVQNTGELFF.

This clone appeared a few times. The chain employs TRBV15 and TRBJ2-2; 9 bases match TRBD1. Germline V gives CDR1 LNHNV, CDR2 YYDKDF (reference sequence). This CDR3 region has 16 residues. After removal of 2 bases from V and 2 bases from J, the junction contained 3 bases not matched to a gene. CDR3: CATSRLGQGNTGELFF. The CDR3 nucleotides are TGTGCCACCAGCAGATTGGGACAGGGCAACACCGGGGAGCTGTTTTTT.

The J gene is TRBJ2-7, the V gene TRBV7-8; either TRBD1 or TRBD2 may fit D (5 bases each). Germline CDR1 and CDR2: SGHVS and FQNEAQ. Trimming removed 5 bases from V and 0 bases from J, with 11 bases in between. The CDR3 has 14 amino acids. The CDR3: CASSGGPDSYEQYF. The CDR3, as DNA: TGTGCCAGCAGCGGGGGACCAGACTCCTACGAGCAGTACTTC.

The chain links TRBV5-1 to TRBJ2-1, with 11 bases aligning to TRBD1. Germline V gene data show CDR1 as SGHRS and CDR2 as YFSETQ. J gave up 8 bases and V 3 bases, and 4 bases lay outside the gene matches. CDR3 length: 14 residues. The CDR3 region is CASSSGQGADEQFF. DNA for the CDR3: TGCGCCAGCAGCTCCGGACAGGGGGCGGATGAGCAGTTCTTC.

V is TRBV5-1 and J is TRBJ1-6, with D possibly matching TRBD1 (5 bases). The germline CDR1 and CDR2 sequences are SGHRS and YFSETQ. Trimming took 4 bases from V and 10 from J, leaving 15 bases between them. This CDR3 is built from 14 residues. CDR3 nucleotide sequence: TGCGCCAGCAGCCTCGAGGGGATTGACTCACCCCTCCACTTT. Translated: CASSLEGIDSPLHF.

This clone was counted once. This CDR3 reads CASSDQETQYF. In DNA, the CDR3 is TGCGCCAGCAGTGACCAAGAGACCCAGTACTTC. This chain links TRBV10-2 with TRBJ2-5, with D unclear. CDR1 WSHSY and CDR2 SAAADI come from the germline V gene. The CDR3 is made up of 11 amino acids. V lost 3 bases and J 1 base, leaving 0 bases between the germline ends.

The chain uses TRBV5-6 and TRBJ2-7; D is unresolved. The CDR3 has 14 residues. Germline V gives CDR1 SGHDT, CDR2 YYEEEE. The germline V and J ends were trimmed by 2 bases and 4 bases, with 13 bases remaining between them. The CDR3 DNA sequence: TGTGCCAGCAGCTTTTGGACGGTACTTTACGAGCAGTACTTC. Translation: CASSFWTVLYEQYF.

DNA of the CDR3: TGCGCCAGCAGCCCTTCGACAGGGACCGAGCAGTACTTC. Encoded protein: CASSPSTGTEQYF. This chain connects TRBV5-1 to TRBJ2-7; TRBD1 matches at 7 bases. This CDR3 comprises 13 residues. J gave up 6 bases and V 4 bases, and 7 bases lay outside the gene matches. Germline CDR1 is SGHRS and CDR2 is YFSETQ.

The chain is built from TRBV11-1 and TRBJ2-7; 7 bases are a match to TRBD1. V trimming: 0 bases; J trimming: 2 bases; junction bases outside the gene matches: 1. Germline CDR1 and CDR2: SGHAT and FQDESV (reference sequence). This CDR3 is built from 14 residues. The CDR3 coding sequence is TGTGCCAGCAGCTTAGCTGGGACAGCCTACGAGCAGTACTTC. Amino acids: CASSLAGTAYEQYF.

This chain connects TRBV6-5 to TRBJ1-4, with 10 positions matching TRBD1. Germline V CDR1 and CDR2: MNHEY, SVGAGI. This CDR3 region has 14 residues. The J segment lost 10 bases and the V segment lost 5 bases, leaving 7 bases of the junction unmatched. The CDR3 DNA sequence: TGTGCCAGCAGTCCCGGGACAGGGGAGGGAAAACTGTTTTTT. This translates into CASSPGTGEGKLFF.

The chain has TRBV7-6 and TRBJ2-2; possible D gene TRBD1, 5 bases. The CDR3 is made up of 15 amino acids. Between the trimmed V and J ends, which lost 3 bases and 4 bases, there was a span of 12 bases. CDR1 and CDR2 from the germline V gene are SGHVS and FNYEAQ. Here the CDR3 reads CASSLGSGITGELFF. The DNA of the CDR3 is TGTGCCAGCAGCTTGGGGTCAGGGATCACCGGGGAGCTGTTTTTT. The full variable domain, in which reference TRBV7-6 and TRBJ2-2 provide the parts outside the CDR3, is GAGVSQSPRYKVTKRGQDVALRCDPISGHVSLYWYRQALGQGPEFLTYFNYEAQQDKSGLPNDRFSAERPEGSISTLTIQRTEQRDSAMYRCASSLGSGITGELFFGEGSRLTVL.

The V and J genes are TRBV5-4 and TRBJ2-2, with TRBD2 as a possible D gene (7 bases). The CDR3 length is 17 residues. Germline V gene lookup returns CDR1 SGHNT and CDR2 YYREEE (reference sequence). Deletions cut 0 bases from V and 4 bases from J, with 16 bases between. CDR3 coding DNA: TGTGCCAGCAGCTTGGAATTTGGGGGGGGCCGCACCGGGGAGCTGTTTTTT. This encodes CASSLEFGGGRTGELFF.